This T cell receptor beta chain emerged from a study of blood T cell repertoires in COVID-19. Study-wide background: Spain, Italy and the United States supplied samples that represented acute and convalescent COVID-19. PBMCs, B-cell-depleted T cells, or T cells provided the cDNA or gDNA that made up the material.

In the authors' workflow: Reference gene primers were amplified, and this amplification served to estimate nucleated cell counts. Libraries were prepared by immunoSEQ multiplex PCR; TCRdb keeps only in-frame clonotypes and omits some of them. V and J calls and clone size follow that table, whereas D and trimming were derived from the DNA. The table lists 300,000 to 400,000 clones, around 85% of them singletons. The CDR3 extends over 14 amino acids. In germline, CDR1 is KGHDR, CDR2 SFDVKD. V lost 9 bases and J 4 bases, leaving 12 bases between the germline ends. V usage is TRBV24-1 and J usage is TRBJ1-6; D unresolved. This TCR was sampled from a human donor in a cohort sampled during active COVID-19. Sequencing input: peripheral blood. The CDR3 DNA sequence: TGTGCCACCCAGGCCAGAAAATATAATTCACCCCTCCACTTT. Encoded protein: CATQARKYNSPLHF.